The 26 T cell receptor beta chains listed next were all sequenced from one sample in a study of T-cell reconstitution after alpha-beta-depleted transplantation in children listed by TCRdb under 2016. The treatment or condition label of this sample denotes: allogeneic hematopoietic cell transplantation with graft depleted of TCRalphabeta T cells and CD19 B cells. Libraries came from PCR. TCRdb shows the sequencer as Illumina HiSeq 2500. TCR libraries were prepared with molecular barcoding, using unique molecular identifiers to normalize TCRbeta repertoire quantification. Starting from the raw public reads, TCRdb applied fastp trimming at Q25, assembled clones with MiXCR and retained in-frame beta chains. Rows merge per CDR3 protein into single entries with the most common DNA and genes. The sample records about 870,000 distinct CDR3 sequences, 15% to 20% of which are singletons. Jointly, the top ten make up roughly 4.8% of the sample.

The sequences come from PBMCs, mostly from graft donor cells, collected 360 days after TCRalphabeta/CD19-depleted stem cell transplant. The receptors shown here come from a male patient aged 10 to 17 who had a stem cell transplant for acute lymphoblastic leukemia, so the T cells may come from the graft donor.

The V call is TRBV9, the J call TRBJ2-5, with a weak D call TRBD1 (6 bases). The CDR3 has 17 amino acids. Trimming pared 4 bases from V and 5 bases from J, leaving 24 bases between. Per the germline V gene, CDR1 is SGDLS and CDR2 is YYNGEE. This CDR3 is CASSHHPYREWGETQYF. The CDR3 region has the DNA TGTGCCAGCAGCCACCACCCGTACAGGGAATGGGGGGAGACCCAGTACTTC.

This chain joins TRBV5-6 and TRBJ2-3; no clear D. The germline V gene has CDR1 SGHDT and CDR2 YYEEEE. Trimming stripped 1 base from V and 4 bases from J, with 4 bases between. This CDR3 contains 12 residues. CDR3 nucleotide sequence: TGTGCCAGCAGCTTGCCCTCAGATACGCAGTATTTT. As protein: CASSLPSDTQYF.

This clonotype was picked up a small number of times. The chain couples TRBV7-9 to TRBJ2-5; TRBD2 aligns across 8 bases. The CDR3 runs 14 residues. The junction had 4 bases not matched to a gene; V was cut back by 3 bases and J by 4 bases. Germline V gene lookup returns CDR1 SEHNR and CDR2 FQNEAQ (reference sequence). DNA for the CDR3: TGTGCCAGCAGCTTTTCGGGAGGGCGAGAGACCCAGTACTTC. This gives the protein CASSFSGGRETQYF.

Only a few counts were recorded for this clonotype. This chain uses TRBV9 with TRBJ2-2; D could derive from TRBD1 or TRBD2 (5 bases each). V was cut by 4 bases and J by 6 bases, with 19 bases left in between. This CDR3 is built from 16 residues. CDR1 is SGDLS and CDR2 is YYNGEE in the germline V gene. The CDR3 nucleotides are TGTGCCAGCAGCCCCTCGGGGCGGAGCGGCTCCGGGGAGCTGTTTTTT. Encoded protein: CASSPSGRSGSGELFF.

In this sample, this clonotype turned up many times. The rearrangement links TRBV29-1 to TRBJ2-2, with D perhaps matching TRBD1 or TRBD2 (5 bases each). Deletions cut 4 bases from V and 4 bases from J, with 13 bases between. The CDR3 consists of 14 residues. Germline V gene sequence: CDR1 SQVTM, CDR2 ANQGSEA. The CDR3 spells CSVGGIGVTGELFF. CDR3 nucleotide sequence: TGCAGCGTTGGGGGGATAGGGGTCACCGGGGAGCTGTTTTTT.

There are a few counts of this clonotype. The genes are TRBV5-1 and TRBJ2-3; D might be TRBD2 (5 bases). CDR1 SGHRS and CDR2 YFSETQ come from the germline V gene. The length of the CDR3 is 15 residues. V gave up 7 bases and J gave up 1 base, with 16 bases separating them. In DNA, the CDR3 is TGCGCCAGCCGGAAGGACTGGCCCCGCACAGATACGCAGTATTTT. It specifies CASRKDWPRTDTQYF.

V usage is TRBV15 and J usage is TRBJ2-1; 9 bases align to TRBD1. Trimming cost V 8 bases and J 6 bases; bases outside gene matches: 14. Germline V gene data show CDR1 as LNHNV and CDR2 as YYDKDF (reference sequence). The CDR3 loop spans 16 amino acids. CDR3 DNA: TGTGCCACCGCGGAACAGGGGGCAATAACCCTCAATGAGCAGTTCTTC. It encodes CATAEQGAITLNEQFF.

The chain uses TRBV14 and TRBJ2-5; D not certain. Germline CDR1 and CDR2: SGHDN and FVKESK. V lost 0 bases to trimming and J lost 7 bases, with 12 bases between them. The CDR3 loop spans 14 amino acids. Here the CDR3 DNA reads TGTGCCAGCAGCCAAGAGACGTGGCCCGGGACCCAGTACTTC. Its protein product is CASSQETWPGTQYF.

This clonotype was observed a handful of times. This rearrangement joins TRBV29-1 to TRBJ2-7; 7 nucleotides line up with TRBD2. This CDR3 region has 14 residues. The J segment lost 3 bases and the V segment lost 7 bases, leaving 12 bases of the junction unmatched. The V gene's germline CDR1 is SQVTM and CDR2 ANQGSEA. In DNA form, the CDR3 reads TGCAGCGCCTTACCAGCGGGAAGAAACTACGAGCAGTACTTC. The encoded protein is CSALPAGRNYEQYF.

This clonotype has a handful of counts. The chain is built from TRBV29-1 and TRBJ2-4, with D possibly called TRBD1 or TRBD2 (6 bases each). CDR3 length: 13 amino acids. Per germline, CDR1 SQVTM and CDR2 ANQGSEA. With 4 bases removed from V and 7 bases from J, the gap between germline ends came to 14 bases. This chain's CDR3 is CSVGRGKRNIQYF. DNA for the CDR3: TGCAGCGTTGGGAGGGGGAAACGGAACATTCAGTACTTC.

The table lists this clonotype with a few counts. The chain combines TRBV5-1 with TRBJ2-2; TRBD1 aligns across 7 bases. Germline lookup yields CDR1 SGHRS and CDR2 YFSETQ. The CDR3 loop spans 15 amino acids. V shed 0 bases and J 6 bases; nucleotides not matched to a gene: 5. The chain's CDR3 is CASSLGDRASGELFF. The CDR3 coding sequence is TGCGCCAGCAGCTTGGGAGACAGGGCATCCGGGGAGCTGTTTTTT.

This chain connects TRBV5-5 to TRBJ1-4; unclear D gene. Germline-derived CDR1 and CDR2 are SGHKS and YYEKEE (reference sequence). This CDR3 spans 13 amino acids. Trimming cost V 2 bases and J 6 bases, with 8 bases left between them. The CDR3 region is CASSLPWDEKLFF. The CDR3 nucleotides read TGTGCCAGCAGCTTACCATGGGATGAAAAACTGTTTTTT.

The CDR3 is CSATGRWTSFRQETQYF. CDR3 nucleotide sequence: TGCAGTGCTACGGGACGTTGGACTAGCTTCCGTCAAGAGACCCAGTACTTC. The chain employs TRBV20-1 and TRBJ2-5; 8 bases are a match to TRBD2. The CDR3 loop spans 17 amino acids. V trimming: 4 bases; J trimming: 2 bases; junction bases outside the gene matches: 15. Per germline, CDR1 DFQATT and CDR2 SNEGSKA (reference sequence).

This rearrangement joins TRBV2 to TRBJ2-1; 13 nucleotides match TRBD2. Germline CDR1 and CDR2: SNHLY and FYNNEI. V shed 8 bases, J shed 9 bases, and the junction held 13 bases outside the gene matches. CDR3 length: 16 residues. The CDR3 DNA sequence: TGTGCCAGCGGTGTTGGGACTAGCGGGATCTTGGTTGAGCAGTTCTTC. As protein: CASGVGTSGILVEQFF.

This clonotype was found a few times. The chain uses TRBV6-5 and TRBJ2-2; D ambiguous. The CDR3 sequence is 15 residues long. V was cut by 2 bases and J by 1 base, with 8 bases left in between. Per germline, CDR1 MNHEY and CDR2 SVGAGI. DNA for the CDR3: TGTGCCAGCAGTTACCGTAGGAGGAACACCGGGGAGCTGTTTTTT. This encodes CASSYRRRNTGELFF.

This rearrangement joins TRBV5-1 to TRBJ1-1; 10 positions agree with TRBD1. Germline V gene lookup returns CDR1 SGHRS and CDR2 YFSETQ. V dropped 2 bases and J dropped 11; count of bases not matched to a gene: 12. The CDR3 loop spans 15 amino acids. The CDR3 loop is CASSFEPGQGLLAFF. CDR3 DNA sequence: TGCGCCAGCAGCTTCGAACCGGGACAGGGGTTATTGGCTTTCTTT.

This clonotype appeared once. This sequence joins TRBV4-1 and TRBJ1-3; tentatively, D is TRBD1 (5 bases). V was trimmed by 4 bases and J by 0 bases, leaving 16 bases between them. Germline CDR1 and CDR2: MGHRA and YSYEKL. CDR3 length equals 17 residues. The CDR3 bases are TGCGCCAGCAGCCTAGTACGAGGGGCCCACTCTGGAAACACCATATATTTT. It specifies CASSLVRGAHSGNTIYF.

This chain connects TRBV29-1 to TRBJ2-1; 12 bases are a match to TRBD1. The CDR3 consists of 12 residues. J was trimmed by 9 bases and V by 7 bases; bases with no gene match: 4. The germline gives CDR1 SQVTM, CDR2 ANQGSEA. The CDR3 is CSDGTGGTEQFF. Written as DNA, the CDR3 is TGCAGCGATGGGACAGGGGGCACTGAGCAGTTCTTC.

This clonotype occurred a few times. V usage is TRBV15 and J usage is TRBJ2-5; 8 nucleotides agree with TRBD1. Germline-derived CDR1 and CDR2 are LNHNV and YYDKDF (reference sequence). CDR3 length: 13 amino acids. With 4 bases clipped from V and 3 bases from J, the junction kept 1 base outside the gene matches. CDR3 coding DNA: TGTGCCACCAGCACGGACAGGGAAGAGACCCAGTACTTC. Residues: CATSTDREETQYF.

This clonotype was recorded many times. The chain employs TRBV24-1 and TRBJ1-1, with D maybe TRBD1 (5 bases). V lost 4 bases and J lost 3, with 5 bases in between. This CDR3 spans 12 amino acids. The germline V gene encodes CDR1 KGHDR and CDR2 SFDVKD. The CDR3 sequence: CATSEGDTEAFF. CDR3 in DNA: TGTGCCACCAGTGAGGGGGACACTGAAGCTTTCTTT.

This chain links TRBV5-6 with TRBJ2-4; 9 bases map to TRBD1. Germline trimming cut 7 bases from V and 4 bases from J; bases unmatched to any gene: 6. This CDR3 is built from 14 residues. The germline CDR1 and CDR2 sequences are SGHDT and YYEEEE. CDR3 amino acids: CASRLGQGKNIQYF. The DNA for the CDR3 is TGTGCCAGCCGCCTAGGACAGGGGAAAAACATTCAGTACTTC.

V usage is TRBV11-2 and J usage is TRBJ1-2; D gene uncertain. The length of the CDR3 is 15 residues. Germline V gives CDR1 SGHAT, CDR2 FQNNGV. Trimming removed 1 base from V and 3 bases from J, with 12 bases in between. The CDR3 DNA follows: TGTGCCAGCAGCTTAGGAACGGCGGCTGACTATGGCTACACCTTC. This sequence encodes CASSLGTAADYGYTF.

The CDR3 protein is CASEEVSYNEQFF. The DNA of the CDR3 is TGTGCCAGCGAGGAGGTGTCTTACAATGAGCAGTTCTTC. This chain uses TRBV7-9 with TRBJ2-1, with a tentative D call TRBD2 (5 bases). The ends were cut back, 8 bases at V and 4 bases at J, with 12 bases in the middle. The CDR3 is 13 amino acids. The germline V gene encodes CDR1 SEHNR and CDR2 FQNEAQ (reference sequence).

V is TRBV2 and J is TRBJ1-4, with D perhaps TRBD1 (5 bases). With 7 bases removed from V and 0 bases from J, the gap between germline ends came to 9 bases. Germline assignment: CDR1 SNHLY and CDR2 FYNNEI. The CDR3 length is 14 residues. The CDR3 spells CASMGRATNEKLFF. Here the CDR3 DNA reads TGTGCCAGCATGGGCAGGGCAACTAATGAAAAACTGTTTTTT.

V gene TRBV7-2 combines with J gene TRBJ2-7; D gene uncertain. The CDR3 consists of 13 residues. CDR1 and CDR2 (germline): SGHTA, FQGNSA. Trimming took off 4 bases at V and 5 bases at J, with 12 bases between the two ends. This CDR3 reads CASSSRGGNEQYF. The CDR3, as DNA: TGTGCCAGCAGCTCCCGCGGTGGCAACGAGCAGTACTTC. The full variable domain, completed using reference TRBV7-2 and TRBJ2-7, is GAGVSQSPSNKVTEKGKDVELRCDPISGHTALYWYRQSLGQGLEFLIYFQGNSAPDKSGLPSDRFSAERTGGSVSTLTIQRTQQEDSAVYLCASSSRGGNEQYFGPGTRLTVT.

This clonotype was observed a few times. The rearrangement uses TRBV6-1 and TRBJ2-5, with TRBD2 as a possible D gene (5 bases). Trimming took 11 bases from V and 3 from J, leaving 16 bases between them. From germline, CDR1 is MNHNS and CDR2 SASEGT. CDR3 length equals 13 residues. CDR3 DNA sequence: TGTGCCGCGGGTCTGCTGGGCGAAGAGACCCAGTACTTC. Encoded protein: CAAGLLGEETQYF.